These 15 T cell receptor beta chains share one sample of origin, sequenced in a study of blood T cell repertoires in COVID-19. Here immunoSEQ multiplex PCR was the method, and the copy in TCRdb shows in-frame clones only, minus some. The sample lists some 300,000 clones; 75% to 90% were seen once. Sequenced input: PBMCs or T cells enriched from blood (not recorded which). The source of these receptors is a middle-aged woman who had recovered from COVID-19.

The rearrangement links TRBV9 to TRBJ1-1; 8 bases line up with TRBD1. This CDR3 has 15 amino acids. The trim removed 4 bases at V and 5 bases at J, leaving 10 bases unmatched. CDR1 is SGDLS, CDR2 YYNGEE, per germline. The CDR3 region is CASSMEQGGGTEAFF. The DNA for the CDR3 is TGTGCCAGCAGCATGGAACAGGGGGGAGGAACTGAAGCTTTCTTT.

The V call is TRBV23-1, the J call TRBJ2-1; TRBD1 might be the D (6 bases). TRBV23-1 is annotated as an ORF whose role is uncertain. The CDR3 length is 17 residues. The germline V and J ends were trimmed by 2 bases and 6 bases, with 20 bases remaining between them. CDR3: CASSQGRTVRDPNEQFF. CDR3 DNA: TGCGCCAGCAGTCAAGGGCGGACAGTAAGGGACCCCAATGAGCAGTTCTTC.

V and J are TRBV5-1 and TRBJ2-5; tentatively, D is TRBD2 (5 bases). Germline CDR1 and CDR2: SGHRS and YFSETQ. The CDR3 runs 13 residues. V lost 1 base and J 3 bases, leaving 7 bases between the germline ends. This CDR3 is CASSLMEEETQYF. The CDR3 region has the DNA TGCGCCAGCAGCTTGATGGAGGAAGAGACCCAGTACTTC.

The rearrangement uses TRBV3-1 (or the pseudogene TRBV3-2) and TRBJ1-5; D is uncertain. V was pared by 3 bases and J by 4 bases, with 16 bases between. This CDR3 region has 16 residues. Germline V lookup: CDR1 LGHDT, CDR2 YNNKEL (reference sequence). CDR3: CASSHSRGLWNQPQHF. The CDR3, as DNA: TGTGCCAGCAGCCACTCCCGGGGTCTTTGGAATCAGCCCCAGCATTTT.

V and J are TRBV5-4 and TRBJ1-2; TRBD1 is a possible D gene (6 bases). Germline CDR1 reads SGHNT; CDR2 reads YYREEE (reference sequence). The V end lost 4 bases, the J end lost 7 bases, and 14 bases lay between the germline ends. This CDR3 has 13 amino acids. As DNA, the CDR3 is TGTGCCAGCAGCCGAACGACAGGAATTGGCTACACCTTC. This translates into CASSRTTGIGYTF.

Here the CDR3 DNA reads TGTGCCAACATACAGGGATTAAGCGAAAAACTGTTTTTT. It yields the protein CANIQGLSEKLFF. The gene calls are TRBV27 and TRBJ1-4; tentative D call: TRBD1 (6 bases). V was clipped by 10 bases and J by 8 bases, with 17 bases between them. The CDR3 has 13 residues. The V gene's germline CDR1 is MNHEY and CDR2 SMNVEV (reference sequence).

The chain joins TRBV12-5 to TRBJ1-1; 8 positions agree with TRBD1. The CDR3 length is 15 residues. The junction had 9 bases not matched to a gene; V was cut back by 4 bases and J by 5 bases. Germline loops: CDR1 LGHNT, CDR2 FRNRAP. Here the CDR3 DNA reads TGTGCTAGTGGTTCTGCAGGGGGCTTGTGGACTGAAGCTTTCTTT. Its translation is CASGSAGGLWTEAFF.

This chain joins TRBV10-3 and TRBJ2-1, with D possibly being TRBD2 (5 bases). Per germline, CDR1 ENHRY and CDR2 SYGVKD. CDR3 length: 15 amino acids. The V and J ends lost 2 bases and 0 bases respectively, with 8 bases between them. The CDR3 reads CAISEVGSSYNEQFF. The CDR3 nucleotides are TGTGCCATCAGTGAGGTGGGGAGCTCCTACAATGAGCAGTTCTTC.

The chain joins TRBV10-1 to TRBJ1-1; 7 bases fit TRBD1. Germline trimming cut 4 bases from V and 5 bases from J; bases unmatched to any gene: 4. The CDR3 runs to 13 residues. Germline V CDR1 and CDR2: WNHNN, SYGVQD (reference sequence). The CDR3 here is CASSADRVTEAFF. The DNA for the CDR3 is TGCGCCAGCAGTGCAGACAGGGTGACTGAAGCTTTCTTT.

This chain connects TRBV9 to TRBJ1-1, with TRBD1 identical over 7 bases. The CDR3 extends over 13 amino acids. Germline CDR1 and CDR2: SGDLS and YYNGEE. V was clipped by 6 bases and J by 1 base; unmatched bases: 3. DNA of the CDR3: TGTGCCAGCAAGGGGGCTAGGAACACTGAAGCTTTCTTT. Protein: CASKGARNTEAFF.

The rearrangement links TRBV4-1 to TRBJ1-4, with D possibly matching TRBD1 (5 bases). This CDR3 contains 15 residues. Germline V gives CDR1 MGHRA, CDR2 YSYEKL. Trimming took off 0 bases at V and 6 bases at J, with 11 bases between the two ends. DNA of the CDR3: TGCGCCAGCAGCCAAGATTGGGGGGAGGATGAAAAACTGTTTTTT. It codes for CASSQDWGEDEKLFF.

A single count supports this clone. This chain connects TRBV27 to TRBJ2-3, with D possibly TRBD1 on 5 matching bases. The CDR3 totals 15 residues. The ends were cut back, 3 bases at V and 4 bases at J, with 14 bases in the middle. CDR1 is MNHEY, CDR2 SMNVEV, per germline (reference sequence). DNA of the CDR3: TGTGCCAGCAGTTTTGGCTTGGCAGGGTCAGATACGCAGTATTTT. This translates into CASSFGLAGSDTQYF.

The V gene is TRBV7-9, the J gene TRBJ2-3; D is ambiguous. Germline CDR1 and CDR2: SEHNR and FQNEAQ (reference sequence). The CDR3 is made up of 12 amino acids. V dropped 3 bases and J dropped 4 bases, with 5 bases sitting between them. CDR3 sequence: CASSLSADTQYF. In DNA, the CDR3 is TGTGCCAGCAGCTTGTCGGCAGATACGCAGTATTTT.

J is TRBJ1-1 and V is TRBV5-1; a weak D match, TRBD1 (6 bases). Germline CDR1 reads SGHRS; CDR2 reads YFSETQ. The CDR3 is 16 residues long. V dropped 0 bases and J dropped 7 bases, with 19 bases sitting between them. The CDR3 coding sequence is TGCGCCAGCAGCTTGGCCAGACAGGCCCTGGGTGGTGAAGCTTTCTTT. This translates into CASSLARQALGGEAFF.

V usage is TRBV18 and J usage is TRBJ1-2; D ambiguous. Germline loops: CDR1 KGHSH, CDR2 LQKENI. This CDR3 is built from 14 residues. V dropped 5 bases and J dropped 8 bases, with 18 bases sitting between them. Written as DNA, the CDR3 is TGTGCCAGCTCAGGAGGGAGAGTTACGGGGGGCTACACCTTC. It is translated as CASSGGRVTGGYTF.